This T cell receptor beta chain was sequenced for a study of Graves' ophthalmopathy and Graves' hyperthyroidism. No progression to ophthalmopathy over 18 months defined stable hyperthyroidism. Among the hyperthyroidism patients, all were newly diagnosed, aged 18 to 65, with under 2 months' duration. Researchers turned away patients with other autoimmune diseases, uncontrolled infections, pregnancy or lactation. CDR3 regions of TCR beta were amplified from RNA transcripts. An opening RT-PCR round employed HTBI primers and preceded a second-round multiplex PCR. One entry per CDR3 protein results from TCRdb running MiXCR on the multiplex PCR reads. The top ten clones hold roughly 2.3% of a sample with about 370,000 distinct CDR3 sequences, 17% of them seen once. Study observations and caveats: Ophthalmopathy progression cases were predicted by the model with approximately 66% sensitivity and almost 75% specificity.

This clonotype was picked up many times. The antigen is undetermined. Germline V CDR1 and CDR2: MNHEY, SMNVEV (reference sequence). CDR3 length: 16 amino acids. V lost 3 bases to trimming and J lost 6 bases; unmatched junction nucleotides: 12. The sequenced sample consisted of peripheral blood. The clonotype comes from an adult woman with stable Graves' hyperthyroidism. This rearrangement joins TRBV27 to TRBJ1-2; TRBD1 matches 8 bases. The CDR3 coding sequence is TGTGCCAGCAGTTTTGGGAGGACAGGGTCGATCGATGGCTACACCTTC. Amino acids: CASSFGRTGSIDGYTF.